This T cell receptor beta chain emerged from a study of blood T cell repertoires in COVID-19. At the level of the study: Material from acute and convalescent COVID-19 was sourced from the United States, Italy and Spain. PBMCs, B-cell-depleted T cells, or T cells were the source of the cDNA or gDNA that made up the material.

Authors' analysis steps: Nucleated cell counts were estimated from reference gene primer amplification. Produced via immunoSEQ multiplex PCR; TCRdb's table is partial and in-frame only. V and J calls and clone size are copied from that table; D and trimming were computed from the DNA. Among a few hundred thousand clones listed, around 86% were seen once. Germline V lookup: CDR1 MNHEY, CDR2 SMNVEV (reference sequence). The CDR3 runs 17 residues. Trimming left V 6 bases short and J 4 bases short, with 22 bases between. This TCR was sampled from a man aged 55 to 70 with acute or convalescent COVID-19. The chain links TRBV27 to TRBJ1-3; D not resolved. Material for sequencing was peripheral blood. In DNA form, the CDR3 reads TGTGCCAGCAGGAAAACCGGCCTATCGACCGGGGGAAACACCATATATTTT. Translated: CASRKTGLSTGGNTIYF.